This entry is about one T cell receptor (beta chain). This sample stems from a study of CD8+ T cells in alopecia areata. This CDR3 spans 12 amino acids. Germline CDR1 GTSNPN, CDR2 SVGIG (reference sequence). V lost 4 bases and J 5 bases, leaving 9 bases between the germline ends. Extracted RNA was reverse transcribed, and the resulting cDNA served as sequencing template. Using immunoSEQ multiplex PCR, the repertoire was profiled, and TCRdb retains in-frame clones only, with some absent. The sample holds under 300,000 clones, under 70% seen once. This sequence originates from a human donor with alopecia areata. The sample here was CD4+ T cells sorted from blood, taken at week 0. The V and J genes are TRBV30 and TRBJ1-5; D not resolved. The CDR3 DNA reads TGTGCCTGGACAAGCGGTGATCAGCCCCAGCATTTT. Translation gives CAWTSGDQPQHF.